These 28 T cell receptor beta chains share one sample of origin, sequenced in a study of CD8+CD57+ T cells in acquired aplastic anemia. Sequencing was done on patients that had shown CD8+CD57+ cell expansion by flow cytometry. CDR3 and TCR beta VDJ profiling relied on a genomic DNA template. One entry per CDR3 protein, called by TCRdb with MiXCR from the reads. The table has roughly 180,000 distinct CDR3 sequences, about 44% seen once. Sequenced material: sorted CD4+, CD8+, or CD8+CD57+ T cells (not recorded which) from PBMCs. Receptors originate from a human donor with aplastic anemia.

V gene TRBV24-1 combines with J gene TRBJ1-2; the D gene is possibly TRBD1 (6 bases). Germline lookup yields CDR1 KGHDR and CDR2 SFDVKD. The CDR3 is 14 residues long. With 4 bases removed from V and 4 bases from J, the gap between germline ends came to 12 bases. The CDR3 DNA is TGTGCCACCAGTGAAGCAGGGGACGGCTATGGCTACACCTTC. Its protein is CATSEAGDGYGYTF.

CDR3 sequence reads: CASSSRTSGVTTDTQYF. The CDR3 DNA reads TGTGCCAGCAGCTCCAGGACTAGCGGGGTGACGACAGATACGCAGTATTTT. The rearrangement uses TRBV5-4 and TRBJ2-3, with 12 bases identical to TRBD2. The CDR3 has 17 amino acids. The trim removed 3 bases at V and 3 bases at J, leaving 8 bases unmatched. From germline, CDR1 is SGHNT and CDR2 YYREEE (reference sequence).

The V and J genes are TRBV5-6 and TRBJ2-7; 9 bases fit TRBD1. Germline V gives CDR1 SGHDT, CDR2 YYEEEE. The CDR3 extends over 14 amino acids. After removal of 1 base from V and 12 bases from J, the junction contained 11 bases not matched to a gene. The DNA for the CDR3 is TGTGCCAGCAGCTTGAAGGGACAGGGAAAGTGGGCGTACTTC. Translated: CASSLKGQGKWAYF.

The rearrangement uses TRBV9 and TRBJ2-1; D call uncertain. This CDR3 spans 12 amino acids. Trimming left V 0 bases short and J 10 bases short, with 8 bases between. CDR1 and CDR2 from the germline V gene are SGDLS and YYNGEE. CDR3 bases: TGTGCCAGCAGCGTAGGACATCTCGAGCAGTTCTTC. Translating gives CASSVGHLEQFF.

This clonotype showed up just a few times. The chain carries TRBV24-1 and TRBJ1-2, with no clear D. The germline V and J ends were trimmed by 2 bases and 8 bases, with 8 bases remaining between them. The CDR3 is 12 residues long. Germline-derived CDR1 and CDR2 are KGHDR and SFDVKD. The CDR3 region is CATSDSGRGYTF. The CDR3 DNA is TGTGCCACCAGTGATTCTGGGCGAGGCTACACCTTC.

V is TRBV25-1 and J is TRBJ1-1; tentatively, D is TRBD1 (5 bases). The ends were cut back, 6 bases at V and 8 bases at J, with 16 bases in the middle. The CDR3 runs to 13 residues. Germline CDR1 is MGHDK and CDR2 is SYGVNS. The CDR3 sequence is CASSLYRDREAFF. CDR3 sequence (DNA): TGTGCCAGCAGCTTATACCGGGACCGAGAAGCTTTCTTT. Variable domain in full (rest from reference TRBV25-1 and TRBJ1-1): EADIYQTPRYLVIGTGKKITLECSQTMGHDKMYWYQQDPGMELHLIHYSYGVNSTEKGDLSSESTVSRIRTEHFPLTLESARPSHTSQYLCASSLYRDREAFFGQGTRLTVV.

Comments on this clonotype: At one boundary the junction diverges from the germline segment, which might be a read error. The chain recombines TRBV20-1 with TRBJ2-1; TRBD2 is a possible D gene (6 bases). Germline V gene lookup returns CDR1 DFQATT and CDR2 SNEGSKA (reference sequence). The CDR3 is 11 residues long. The CDR3 loop is CGASDGRRQFF. The CDR3 DNA follows: TGCGGTGCTAGCGACGGGCGGAGGCAGTTCTTC.

Ten or more counts support this clonotype. The chain uses TRBV19 and TRBJ2-7; D is unclear. The germline V gene has CDR1 LNHDA and CDR2 SQIVND (reference sequence). This CDR3 spans 14 amino acids. Trimming cost V 3 bases and J 0 bases, with 9 bases left between them. This CDR3 reads CASSIGSSSYEQYF. CDR3 sequence (DNA): TGTGCCAGTAGTATCGGGTCTAGCTCCTACGAGCAGTACTTC.

The chain uses TRBV7-3 and TRBJ1-1; the D is unclear. V shed 2 bases and J shed 5 bases, with 9 bases lying between them. The V gene's germline CDR1 is SGHTA and CDR2 FQGTGA. The CDR3 has 13 amino acids. The CDR3 bases are TGTGCCAGCAGCTTAGGGTACGGTACTGAAGCTTTCTTT. Its translation is CASSLGYGTEAFF.

The V and J genes are TRBV28 and TRBJ1-5, with 7 bases identical to TRBD1. The germline CDR1 and CDR2 sequences are MDHEN and SYDVKM. After removal of 4 bases from V and 4 bases from J, the junction contained 7 bases not matched to a gene. This CDR3 has 15 residues. The CDR3 loop reads CASSSQTGVNQPQHF. The CDR3, as DNA: TGTGCCAGCAGTTCACAAACAGGGGTAAATCAGCCCCAGCATTTT.

In DNA, the CDR3 is TGTGCCAGCTCACCCCCTAGCGGGGGGGCCAAAAACATTCAGTACTTC. Protein sequence: CASSPPSGGAKNIQYF. The chain links TRBV18 to TRBJ2-4, with 11 bases lining up with TRBD2. This CDR3 contains 16 residues. V trimming: 3 bases; J trimming: 1 base; junction bases outside the gene matches: 2. Germline lookup yields CDR1 KGHSH and CDR2 LQKENI.

In this sample, this clonotype turned up many times. The chain recombines TRBV9 with TRBJ2-5; 8 positions match TRBD2. Germline CDR1 is SGDLS and CDR2 is YYNGEE. The CDR3 spans 16 residues. V shed 0 bases and J 5 bases; nucleotides not matched to a gene: 9. CDR3 DNA sequence: TGTGCCAGCAGCGTAGTGGACGGGGGGGCTTCGGAGACCCAGTACTTC. As protein: CASSVVDGGASETQYF.

V and J are TRBV19 and TRBJ1-5; a weak D match, TRBD1 (5 bases). CDR3 length: 12 residues. V lost 4 bases to trimming and J lost 7 bases, with 8 bases between them. Per germline, CDR1 LNHDA and CDR2 SQIVND (reference sequence). CDR3 nucleotide sequence: TGTGCCAGTAGTACAGGGCTCCAGCCCCAGCATTTT. Its translation is CASSTGLQPQHF.

The chain joins TRBV7-2 to TRBJ2-7, with D possibly being TRBD1 (6 bases). The CDR3 is made up of 14 amino acids. Trimming stripped 6 bases from V and 5 bases from J, with 17 bases between. Germline lookup yields CDR1 SGHTA and CDR2 FQGNSA. This CDR3 is CASRKTGFGDEQYF. In DNA form, the CDR3 reads TGTGCCAGCAGGAAAACAGGGTTTGGTGACGAGCAGTACTTC.

The chain has TRBV19 and TRBJ2-1; D could derive from TRBD1 or TRBD2 (5 bases each). CDR3 length: 15 amino acids. The germline V gene encodes CDR1 LNHDA and CDR2 SQIVND (reference sequence). Deletions cut 3 bases from V and 5 bases from J, with 14 bases between. This CDR3 is CASSIGDLTHNEQFF. Here the CDR3 DNA reads TGTGCCAGTAGTATTGGGGACCTCACCCACAATGAGCAGTTCTTC. Using reference TRBV19 and TRBJ2-1 for the parts outside the CDR3, the full variable domain is DGGITQSPKYLFRKEGQNVTLSCEQNLNHDAMYWYRQDPGQGLRLIYYSQIVNDFQKGDIAEGYSVSREKKESFPLTVTSAQKNPTAFYLCASSIGDLTHNEQFFGPGTRLTVL.

This chain joins TRBV10-1 and TRBJ1-2; D is perhaps TRBD1 (6 bases). Germline CDR1 and CDR2: WNHNN and SYGVQD (reference sequence). V was cut by 5 bases and J by 3 bases, with 10 bases left in between. The CDR3 covers 13 residues. The CDR3 loop is CASSWDKHYGYTF. DNA for the CDR3: TGCGCCAGCAGTTGGGACAAGCACTATGGCTACACCTTC.

This clonotype showed up many times. CDR3 in amino acids: CASSPQGLQRTEAFF. The CDR3 nucleotides read TGTGCCAGCAGTCCTCAGGGTTTACAACGGACTGAAGCTTTCTTT. J is TRBJ1-1 and V is TRBV2; weak D call: TRBD1 (5 bases). V lost 5 bases to trimming and J lost 5 bases, with 18 bases between them. CDR1 is SNHLY, CDR2 FYNNEI, per germline. CDR3 length equals 15 residues.

The rearrangement joins TRBV12-3 or TRBV12-4 to TRBJ2-5; 8 bases line up with TRBD1. V gave up 8 bases and J gave up 4 bases; unmatched junction bases: 18. CDR3 size: 17 residues. The CDR3 bases are TGTGCCAGCCGGGCTGCCCTTGGACAGGGTTATGGAGAGACCCAGTACTTC. Translating gives CASRAALGQGYGETQYF.

The J gene is TRBJ1-1, the V gene TRBV19, with a tentative D call TRBD1 (6 bases). The germline V and J ends were trimmed by 8 bases and 4 bases, with 14 bases remaining between them. Germline CDR1 is LNHDA and CDR2 is SQIVND (reference sequence). This CDR3 region has 13 residues. CDR3 residues: CASQQGSLTEAFF. The CDR3 region has the DNA TGTGCCAGTCAACAGGGATCGCTCACTGAAGCTTTCTTT.

This chain joins TRBV7-8 and TRBJ2-1; D gene ambiguous. This CDR3 region has 12 residues. In germline, CDR1 is SGHVS, CDR2 FQNEAQ. Trimming left V 6 bases short and J 8 bases short, with 11 bases between. The CDR3, as DNA: TGTGCCAGCAGTGAAGAGGATTATGAGCAGTTCTTC. Translation: CASSEEDYEQFF.

The chain recombines TRBV19 with TRBJ1-5; D uncertain. Looked up from germline, CDR1 is LNHDA and CDR2 is SQIVND (reference sequence). The V end was cut by 6 bases, the J end by 0 bases, with 9 bases between. There are 14 residues in the CDR3. As DNA, the CDR3 is TGTGCCAGTAGATGGGGAGATAGCAATCAGCCCCAGCATTTT. Its protein product is CASRWGDSNQPQHF.

The rearrangement joins TRBV29-1 to TRBJ2-7; no definite D call. The CDR3 sequence is 13 residues long. Germline assignment: CDR1 SQVTM and CDR2 ANQGSEA. V lost 6 bases and J lost 0, with 12 bases in between. CDR3 in amino acids: CSVHFRSSYEQYF. The DNA of the CDR3 is TGCAGCGTCCACTTTCGTAGCTCCTACGAGCAGTACTTC.

The genes are TRBV4-2 and TRBJ2-7; possibly TRBD2 for D (7 bases). The germline CDR1 and CDR2 sequences are LGHNA and YNFKEQ. This CDR3 is 13 amino acids long. The germline V and J ends were trimmed by 3 bases and 7 bases, with 13 bases remaining between them. The CDR3 spells CASSHGGGWEQYF. In nucleotides, the CDR3 is TGTGCCAGCAGCCATGGGGGGGGCTGGGAGCAGTACTTC.

The chain joins TRBV7-9 to TRBJ2-7, with 12 bases matching TRBD2. There are 15 residues in the CDR3. Germline loops: CDR1 SEHNR, CDR2 FQNEAQ (reference sequence). V dropped 7 bases and J dropped 6; count of bases not matched to a gene: 10. The CDR3 sequence: CASKLAGGGLAEQYF. As DNA, the CDR3 is TGTGCCAGCAAACTAGCGGGAGGAGGATTGGCCGAGCAGTACTTC.

This clonotype was recorded at least ten times. The chain has TRBV11-2 and TRBJ2-6; 8 bases agree with TRBD1. Trimming cost V 6 bases and J 0 bases; bases outside gene matches: 4. Germline V CDR1 and CDR2: SGHAT, FQNNGV. There are 16 residues in the CDR3. CDR3 region: CASRDRANSGANVLTF. CDR3 DNA sequence: TGTGCCAGCAGGGACAGGGCAAACTCTGGGGCCAACGTCCTGACTTTC.

The rearrangement joins TRBV19 to TRBJ1-2, with 10 bases identical to TRBD1. The ends lost 3 bases at V and 5 bases at J; junction bases unmatched: 3. The CDR3 consists of 14 residues. CDR1 and CDR2 from the germline V gene are LNHDA and SQIVND (reference sequence). The CDR3 loop reads CASSMDRGSYGYTF. The CDR3 region has the DNA TGTGCCAGTAGTATGGACAGGGGGTCTTATGGCTACACCTTC.

This clonotype was observed a few times. V usage is TRBV27 and J usage is TRBJ1-2; TRBD1 agrees at 7 bases. After removal of 5 bases from V and 7 bases from J, the junction contained 13 bases not matched to a gene. Germline loops: CDR1 MNHEY, CDR2 SMNVEV (reference sequence). The CDR3 is 15 residues long. The CDR3 nucleotides read TGTGCCAGCAGTGTACAGGGGTCCCGCGGGGGTGGCTACACCTTC. This sequence encodes CASSVQGSRGGGYTF.

The chain uses TRBV7-8 and TRBJ1-5; TRBD1 matches 8 bases. In germline, CDR1 is SGHVS, CDR2 FQNEAQ. The CDR3 covers 17 residues. V lost 5 bases and J lost 3; bases outside the gene matches: 12. The CDR3 nucleotides are TGTGCCAGCAGCAAATGGGGGGGACAGGTCGACAATCAGCCCCAGCATTTT. Protein product: CASSKWGGQVDNQPQHF. The full variable domain, its missing parts supplied by reference TRBV7-8 and TRBJ1-5, is GAGVSQSPRYKVAKRGQDVALRCDPISGHVSLFWYQQALGQGPEFLTYFQNEAQLDKSGLPSDRFFAERPEGSVSTLKIQRTQQEDSAVYLCASSKWGGQVDNQPQHFGDGTRLSIL.